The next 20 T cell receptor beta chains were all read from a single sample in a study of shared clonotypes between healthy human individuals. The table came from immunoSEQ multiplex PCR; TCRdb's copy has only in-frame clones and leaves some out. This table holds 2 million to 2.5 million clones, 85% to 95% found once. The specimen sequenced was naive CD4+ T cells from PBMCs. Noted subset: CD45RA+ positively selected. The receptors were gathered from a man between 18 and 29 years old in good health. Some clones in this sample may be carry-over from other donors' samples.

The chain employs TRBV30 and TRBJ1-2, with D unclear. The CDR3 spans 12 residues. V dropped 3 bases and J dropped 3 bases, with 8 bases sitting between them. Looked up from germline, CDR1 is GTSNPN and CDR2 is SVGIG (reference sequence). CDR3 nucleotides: TGTGCCTGGAGCCTCTGGGACTATGGCTACACCTTC. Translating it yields CAWSLWDYGYTF.

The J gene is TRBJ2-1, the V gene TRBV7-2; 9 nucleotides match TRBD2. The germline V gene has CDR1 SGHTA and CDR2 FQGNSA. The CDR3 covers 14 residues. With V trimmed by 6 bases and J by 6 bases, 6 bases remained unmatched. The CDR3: CASSHSGSINEQFF. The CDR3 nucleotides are TGTGCCAGCAGTCATAGCGGGAGCATCAATGAGCAGTTCTTC.

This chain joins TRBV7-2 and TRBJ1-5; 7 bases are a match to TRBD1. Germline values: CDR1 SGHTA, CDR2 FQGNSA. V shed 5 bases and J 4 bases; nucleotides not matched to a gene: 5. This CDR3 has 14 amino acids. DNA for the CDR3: TGTGCCAGCAGCGGGACAGTGCCGAATCAGCCCCAGCATTTT. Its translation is CASSGTVPNQPQHF.

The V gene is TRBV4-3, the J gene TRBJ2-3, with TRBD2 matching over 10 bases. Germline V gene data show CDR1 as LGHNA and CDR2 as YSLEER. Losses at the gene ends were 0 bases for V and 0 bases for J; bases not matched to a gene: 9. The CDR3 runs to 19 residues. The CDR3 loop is CASSQDWPSGSRSTDTQYF. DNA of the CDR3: TGCGCCAGCAGCCAAGATTGGCCTAGCGGGAGCCGTAGCACAGATACGCAGTATTTT.

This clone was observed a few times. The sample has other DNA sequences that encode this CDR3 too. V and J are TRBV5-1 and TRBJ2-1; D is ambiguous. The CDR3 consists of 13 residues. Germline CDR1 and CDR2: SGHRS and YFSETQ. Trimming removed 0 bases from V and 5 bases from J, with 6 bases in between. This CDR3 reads CASSLGANNEQFF. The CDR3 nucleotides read TGCGCCAGCAGCTTGGGGGCCAACAATGAGCAGTTCTTC.

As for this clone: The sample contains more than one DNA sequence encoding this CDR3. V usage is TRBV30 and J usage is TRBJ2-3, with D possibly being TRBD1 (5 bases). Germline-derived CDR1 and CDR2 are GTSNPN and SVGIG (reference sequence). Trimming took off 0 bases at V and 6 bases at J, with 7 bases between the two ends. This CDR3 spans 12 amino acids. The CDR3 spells CAWSVKGDTQYF. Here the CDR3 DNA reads TGTGCCTGGAGTGTAAAGGGGGATACGCAGTATTTT. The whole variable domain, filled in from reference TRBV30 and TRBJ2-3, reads SQTIHQWPATLVQPVGSPLSLECTVEGTSNPNLYWYRQAAGRGLQLLFYSVGIGQISSEVPQNLSASRPQDRQFILSSKKLLLSDSGFYLCAWSVKGDTQYFGPGTRLTVL.

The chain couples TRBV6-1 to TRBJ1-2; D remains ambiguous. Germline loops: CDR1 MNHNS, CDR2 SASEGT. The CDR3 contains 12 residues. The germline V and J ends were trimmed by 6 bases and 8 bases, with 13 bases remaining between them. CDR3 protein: CASRRVNEGYTF. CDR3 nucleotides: TGTGCCAGCAGAAGGGTGAACGAGGGCTACACCTTC.

The CDR3 bases are TGTGCCAGCAGCGTCACAGTGACCACTGAAGCTTTCTTT. This encodes CASSVTVTTEAFF. The V call is TRBV11-2, the J call TRBJ1-1; no definite D call. Trimming shortened V by 5 bases and J by 4 bases, and 11 bases separated the two germline ends. The germline gives CDR1 SGHAT, CDR2 FQNNGV. The CDR3 loop spans 13 amino acids.

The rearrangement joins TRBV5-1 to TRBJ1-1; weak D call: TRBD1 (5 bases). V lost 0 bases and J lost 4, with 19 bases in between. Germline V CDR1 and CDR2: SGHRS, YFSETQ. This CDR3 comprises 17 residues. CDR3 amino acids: CASSLGAGSARGTEAFF. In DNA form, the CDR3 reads TGCGCCAGCAGCTTGGGGGCAGGGTCGGCTCGGGGCACTGAAGCTTTCTTT.

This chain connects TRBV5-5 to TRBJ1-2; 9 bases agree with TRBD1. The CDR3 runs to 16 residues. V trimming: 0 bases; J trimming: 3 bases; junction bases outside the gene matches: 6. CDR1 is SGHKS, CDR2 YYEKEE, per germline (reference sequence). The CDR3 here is CASSLVPWDRDYGYTF. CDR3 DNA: TGTGCCAGCAGCTTGGTGCCTTGGGACAGGGACTATGGCTACACCTTC.

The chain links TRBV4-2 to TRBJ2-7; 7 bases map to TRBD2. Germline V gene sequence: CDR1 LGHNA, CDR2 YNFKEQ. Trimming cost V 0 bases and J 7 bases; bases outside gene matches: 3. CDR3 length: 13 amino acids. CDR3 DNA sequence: TGTGCCAGCAGCCAAGAACCCGGGGGGGAGCAGTACTTC. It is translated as CASSQEPGGEQYF.

CDR3 bases: TGCGCCAGCAGCTTGGGTGTTGGCGGGGGAAACATTCAGTACTTC. Amino acids: CASSLGVGGGNIQYF. The chain carries TRBV5-1 and TRBJ2-4, with 7 positions matching TRBD2. Germline CDR1 is SGHRS and CDR2 is YFSETQ. V lost 0 bases to trimming and J lost 6 bases; unmatched junction nucleotides: 6. This CDR3 has 15 residues. The entire variable domain, with the rest obtained from reference TRBV5-1 and TRBJ2-4, is as follows: KAGVTQTPRYLIKTRGQQVTLSCSPISGHRSVSWYQQTPGQGLQFLFEYFSETQRNKGNFPGRFSGRQFSNSRSEMNVSTLELGDSALYLCASSLGVGGGNIQYFGAGTRLSVL.

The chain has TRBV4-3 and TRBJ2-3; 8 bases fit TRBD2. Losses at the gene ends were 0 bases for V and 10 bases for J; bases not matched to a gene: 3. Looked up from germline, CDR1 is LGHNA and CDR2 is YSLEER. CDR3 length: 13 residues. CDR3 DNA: TGCGCCAGCAGCCAAGAGCGGGGGGCGGCGCAGTATTTT. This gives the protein CASSQERGAAQYF.

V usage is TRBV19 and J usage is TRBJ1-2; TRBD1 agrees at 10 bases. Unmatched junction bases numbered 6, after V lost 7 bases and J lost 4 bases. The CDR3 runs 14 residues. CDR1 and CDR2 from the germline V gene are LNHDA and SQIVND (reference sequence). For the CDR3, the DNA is TGTGCCAGTACACCGGGACAGGGGTTCTATGGCTACACCTTC. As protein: CASTPGQGFYGYTF.

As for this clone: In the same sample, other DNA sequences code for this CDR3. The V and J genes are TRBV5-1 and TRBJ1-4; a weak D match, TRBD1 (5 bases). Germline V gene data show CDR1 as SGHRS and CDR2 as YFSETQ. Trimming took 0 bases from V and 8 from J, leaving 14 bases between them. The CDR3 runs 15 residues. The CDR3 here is CASSLAGQGNEKLFF. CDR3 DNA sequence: TGCGCCAGCAGCTTGGCGGGCCAGGGAAACGAAAAACTGTTTTTT.

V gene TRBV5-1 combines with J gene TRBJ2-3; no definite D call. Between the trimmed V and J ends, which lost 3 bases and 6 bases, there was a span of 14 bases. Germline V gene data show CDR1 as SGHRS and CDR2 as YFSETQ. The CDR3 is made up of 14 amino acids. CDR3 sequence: CASSSGSPSDTQYF. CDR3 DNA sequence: TGCGCCAGCAGCTCCGGGTCCCCGTCGGATACGCAGTATTTT.

CDR3 protein: CASLAGVSTDTQYF. The CDR3 coding sequence is TGTGCCTCTCTAGCGGGAGTCTCTACAGATACGCAGTATTTT. This chain links TRBV7-2 with TRBJ2-3; 10 bases fit TRBD2. This CDR3 region has 14 residues. Unmatched junction bases numbered 8, after V lost 11 bases and J lost 3 bases. Germline-derived CDR1 and CDR2 are SGHTA and FQGNSA.

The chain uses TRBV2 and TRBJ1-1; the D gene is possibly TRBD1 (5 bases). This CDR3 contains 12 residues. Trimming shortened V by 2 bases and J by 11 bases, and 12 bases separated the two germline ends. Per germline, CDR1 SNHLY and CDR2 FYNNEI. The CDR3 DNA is TGTGCCAGCAGTGAAACAGCAGGGATGGCTTTCTTT. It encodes CASSETAGMAFF.

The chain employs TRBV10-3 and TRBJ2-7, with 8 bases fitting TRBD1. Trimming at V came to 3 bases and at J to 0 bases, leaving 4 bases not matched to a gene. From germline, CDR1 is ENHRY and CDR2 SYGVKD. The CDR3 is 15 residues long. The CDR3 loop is CAISDGQGVSYEQYF. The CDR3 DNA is TGTGCCATCAGTGACGGACAGGGCGTCTCCTACGAGCAGTACTTC.

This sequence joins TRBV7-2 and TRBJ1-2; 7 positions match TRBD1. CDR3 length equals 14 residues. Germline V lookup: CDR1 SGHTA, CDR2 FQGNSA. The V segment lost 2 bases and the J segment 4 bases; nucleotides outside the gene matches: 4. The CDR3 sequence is CASSLLGDSYGYTF. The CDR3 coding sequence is TGTGCCAGCAGCTTACTTGGGGACAGCTATGGCTACACCTTC.